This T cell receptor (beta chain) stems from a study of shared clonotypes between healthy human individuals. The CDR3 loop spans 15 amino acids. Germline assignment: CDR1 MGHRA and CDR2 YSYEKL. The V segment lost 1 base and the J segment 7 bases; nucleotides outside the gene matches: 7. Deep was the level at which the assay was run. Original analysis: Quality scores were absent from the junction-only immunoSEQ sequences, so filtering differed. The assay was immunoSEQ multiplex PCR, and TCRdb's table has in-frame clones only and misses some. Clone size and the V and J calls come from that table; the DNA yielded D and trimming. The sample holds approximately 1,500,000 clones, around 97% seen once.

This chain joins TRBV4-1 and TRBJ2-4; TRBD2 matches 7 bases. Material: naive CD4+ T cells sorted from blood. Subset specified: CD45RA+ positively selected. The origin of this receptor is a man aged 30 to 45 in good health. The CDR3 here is CASSQVTSTWNIQYF. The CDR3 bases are TGCGCCAGCAGCCAAGTGACTAGCACGTGGAACATTCAGTACTTC.